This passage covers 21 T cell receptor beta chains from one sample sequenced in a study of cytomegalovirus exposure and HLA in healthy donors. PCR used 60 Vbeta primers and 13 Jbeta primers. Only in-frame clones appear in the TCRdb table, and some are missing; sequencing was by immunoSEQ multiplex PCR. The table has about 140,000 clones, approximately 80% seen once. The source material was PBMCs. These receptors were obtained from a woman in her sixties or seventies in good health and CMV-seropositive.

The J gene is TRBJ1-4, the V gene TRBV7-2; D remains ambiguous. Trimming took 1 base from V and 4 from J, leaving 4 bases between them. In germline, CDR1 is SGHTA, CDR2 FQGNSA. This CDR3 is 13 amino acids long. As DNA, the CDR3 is TGTGCCAGCAGCTTAGTAGTTAATGAAAAACTGTTTTTT. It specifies CASSLVVNEKLFF.

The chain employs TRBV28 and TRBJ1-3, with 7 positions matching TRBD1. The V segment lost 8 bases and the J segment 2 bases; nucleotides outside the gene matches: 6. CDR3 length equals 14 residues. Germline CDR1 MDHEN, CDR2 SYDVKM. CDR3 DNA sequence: TGTGCCAGCGGCTCCGGGACAGCTGGAAACACCATATATTTT. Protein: CASGSGTAGNTIYF.

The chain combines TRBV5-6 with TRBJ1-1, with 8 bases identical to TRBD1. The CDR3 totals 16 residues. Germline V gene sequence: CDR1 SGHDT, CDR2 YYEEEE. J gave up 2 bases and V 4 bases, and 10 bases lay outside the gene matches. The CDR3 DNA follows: TGTGCCAGCAGCCCCGACAGGGGAAAAAGAAACACTGAAGCTTTCTTT. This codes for CASSPDRGKRNTEAFF.

The CDR3 sequence: CASSDLGTSGLTKETQYF. DNA of the CDR3: TGTGCCAGCAGTGACTTAGGGACTAGCGGACTGACGAAAGAGACCCAGTACTTC. The chain uses TRBV6-4 and TRBJ2-5, with 11 bases matching TRBD2. V lost 1 base to trimming and J lost 3 bases; unmatched junction nucleotides: 10. The CDR3 runs 18 residues. Per germline, CDR1 MRHNA and CDR2 SNTAGT.

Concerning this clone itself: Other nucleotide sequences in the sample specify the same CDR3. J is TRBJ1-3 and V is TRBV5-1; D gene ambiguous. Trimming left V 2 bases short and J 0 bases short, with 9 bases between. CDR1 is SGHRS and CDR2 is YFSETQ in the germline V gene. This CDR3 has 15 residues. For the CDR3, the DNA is TGCGCCAGCAGCTTTGGAGGCATCTCTGGAAACACCATATATTTT. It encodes CASSFGGISGNTIYF. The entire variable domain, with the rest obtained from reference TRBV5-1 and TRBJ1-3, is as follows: KAGVTQTPRYLIKTRGQQVTLSCSPISGHRSVSWYQQTPGQGLQFLFEYFSETQRNKGNFPGRFSGRQFSNSRSEMNVSTLELGDSALYLCASSFGGISGNTIYFGEGSWLTVV.

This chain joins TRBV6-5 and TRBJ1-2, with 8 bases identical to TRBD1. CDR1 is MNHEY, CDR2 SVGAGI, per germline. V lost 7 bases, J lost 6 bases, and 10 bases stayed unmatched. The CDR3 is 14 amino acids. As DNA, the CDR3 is TGTGCCAGCATGCCGGGACAGGCAGTCCATGGCTACACCTTC. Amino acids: CASMPGQAVHGYTF.

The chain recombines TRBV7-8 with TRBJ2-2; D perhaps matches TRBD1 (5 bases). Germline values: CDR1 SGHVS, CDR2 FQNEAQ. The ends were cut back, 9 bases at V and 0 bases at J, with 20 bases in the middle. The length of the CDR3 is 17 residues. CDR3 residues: CASRRKPDIANTGELFF. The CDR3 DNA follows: TGTGCCAGTCGCAGAAAACCGGACATAGCGAACACCGGGGAGCTGTTTTTT.

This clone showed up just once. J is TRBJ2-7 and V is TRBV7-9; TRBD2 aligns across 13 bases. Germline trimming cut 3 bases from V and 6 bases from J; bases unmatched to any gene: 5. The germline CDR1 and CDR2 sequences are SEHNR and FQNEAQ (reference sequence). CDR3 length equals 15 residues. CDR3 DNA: TGTGCCAGCAGCTTCCGGACTAGCGGGAGTTTCGAGCAGTACTTC. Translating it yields CASSFRTSGSFEQYF.

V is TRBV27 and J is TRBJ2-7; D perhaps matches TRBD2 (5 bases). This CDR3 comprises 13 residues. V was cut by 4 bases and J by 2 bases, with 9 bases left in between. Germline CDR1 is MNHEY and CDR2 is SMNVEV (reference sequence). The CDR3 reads CASSSGSAYEQYF. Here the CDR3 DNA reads TGTGCCAGCAGTTCGGGATCAGCCTACGAGCAGTACTTC.

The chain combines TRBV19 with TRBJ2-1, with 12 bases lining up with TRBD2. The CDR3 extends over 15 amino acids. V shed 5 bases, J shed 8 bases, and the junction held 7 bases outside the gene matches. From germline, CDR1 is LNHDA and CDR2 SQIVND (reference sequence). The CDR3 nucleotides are TGTGCCAGTAGTCCCAGGACTAGCGGGACGTATGAGCAGTTCTTC. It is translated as CASSPRTSGTYEQFF. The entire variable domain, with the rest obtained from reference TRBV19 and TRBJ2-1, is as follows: DGGITQSPKYLFRKEGQNVTLSCEQNLNHDAMYWYRQDPGQGLRLIYYSQIVNDFQKGDIAEGYSVSREKKESFPLTVTSAQKNPTAFYLCASSPRTSGTYEQFFGPGTRLTVL.

The CDR3 loop reads CASSKRGSYNEQFF. In DNA, the CDR3 is TGTGCCAGCAGTAAAAGGGGCTCCTACAATGAGCAGTTCTTC. This chain connects TRBV7-2 to TRBJ2-1, with D possibly TRBD1 on 5 matching bases. The CDR3 has 14 residues. Germline lookup yields CDR1 SGHTA and CDR2 FQGNSA. V was cut by 6 bases and J by 0 bases, with 9 bases left in between.

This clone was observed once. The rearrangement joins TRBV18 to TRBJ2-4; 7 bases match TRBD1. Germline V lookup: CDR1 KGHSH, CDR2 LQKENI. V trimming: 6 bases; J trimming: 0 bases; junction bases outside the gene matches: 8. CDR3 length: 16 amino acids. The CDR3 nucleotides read TGTGCCAGCTCCCCGGGACAGACCATAGCCAAAAACATTCAGTACTTC. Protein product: CASSPGQTIAKNIQYF.

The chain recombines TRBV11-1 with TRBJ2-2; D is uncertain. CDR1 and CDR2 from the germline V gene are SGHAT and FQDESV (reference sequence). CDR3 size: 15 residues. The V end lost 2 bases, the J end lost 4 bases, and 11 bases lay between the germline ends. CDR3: CASSLMTASTGELFF. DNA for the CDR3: TGTGCCAGCAGCTTAATGACCGCTAGCACCGGGGAGCTGTTTTTT.

The CDR3 here is CASSLGSQGGRALDEQYF. The CDR3 nucleotides are TGCGCCAGCAGCTTGGGCTCCCAGGGCGGGAGGGCCCTCGACGAGCAGTACTTC. V usage is TRBV5-1 and J usage is TRBJ2-7; 9 nucleotides agree with TRBD2. Looked up from germline, CDR1 is SGHRS and CDR2 is YFSETQ. The CDR3 is 18 residues long. V trimming: 0 bases; J trimming: 5 bases; junction bases outside the gene matches: 15.

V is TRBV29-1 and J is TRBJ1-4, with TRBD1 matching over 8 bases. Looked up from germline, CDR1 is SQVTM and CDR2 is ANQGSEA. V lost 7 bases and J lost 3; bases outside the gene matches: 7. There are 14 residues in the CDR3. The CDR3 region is CSARGTGSNEKLFF. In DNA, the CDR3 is TGCAGCGCCCGAGGGACAGGCTCTAATGAAAAACTGTTTTTT.

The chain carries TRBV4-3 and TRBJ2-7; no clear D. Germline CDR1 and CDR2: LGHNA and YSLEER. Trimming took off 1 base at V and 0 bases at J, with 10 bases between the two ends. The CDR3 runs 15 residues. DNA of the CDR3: TGCGCCAGCAGCCAAGGTTCTAGGAGCTCCTACGAGCAGTACTTC. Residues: CASSQGSRSSYEQYF.

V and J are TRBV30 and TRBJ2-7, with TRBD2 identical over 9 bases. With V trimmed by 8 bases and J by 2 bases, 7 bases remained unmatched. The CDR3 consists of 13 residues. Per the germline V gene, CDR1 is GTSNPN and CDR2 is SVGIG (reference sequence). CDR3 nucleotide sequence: TGTGCCCATCGGTCTAGCGGGACCTACGAGCAGTACTTC. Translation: CAHRSSGTYEQYF.

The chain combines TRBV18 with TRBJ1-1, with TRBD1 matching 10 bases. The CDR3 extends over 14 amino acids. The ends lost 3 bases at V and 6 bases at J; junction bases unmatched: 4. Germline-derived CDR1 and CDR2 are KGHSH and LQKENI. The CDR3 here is CASSPDRGRAEAFF. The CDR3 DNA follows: TGTGCCAGCTCACCTGACAGGGGGCGGGCTGAAGCTTTCTTT. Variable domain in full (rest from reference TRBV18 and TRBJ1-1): NAGVMQNPRHLVRRRGQEARLRCSPMKGHSHVYWYRQLPEEGLKFMVYLQKENIIDESGMPKERFSAEFPKEGPSILRIQQVVRGDSAAYFCASSPDRGRAEAFFGQGTRLTVV.

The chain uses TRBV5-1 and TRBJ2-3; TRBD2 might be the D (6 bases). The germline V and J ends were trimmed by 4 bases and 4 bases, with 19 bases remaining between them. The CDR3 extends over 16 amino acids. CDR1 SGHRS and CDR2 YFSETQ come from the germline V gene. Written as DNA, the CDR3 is TGCGCCAGCAGCAACCGGAGTAGCGGATTTTCAGATACGCAGTATTTT. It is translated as CASSNRSSGFSDTQYF.

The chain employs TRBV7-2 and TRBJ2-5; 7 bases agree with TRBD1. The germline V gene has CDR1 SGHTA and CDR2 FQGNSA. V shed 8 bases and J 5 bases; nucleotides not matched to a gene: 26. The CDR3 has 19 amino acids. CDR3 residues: CASPDRDSPWFRKDETQYF. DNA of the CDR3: TGTGCCAGCCCTGACCGGGACAGCCCTTGGTTCAGGAAGGACGAGACCCAGTACTTC.

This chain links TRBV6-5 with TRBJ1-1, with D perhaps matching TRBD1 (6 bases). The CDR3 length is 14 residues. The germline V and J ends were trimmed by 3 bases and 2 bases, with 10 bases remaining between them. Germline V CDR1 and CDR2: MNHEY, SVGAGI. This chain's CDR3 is CASSYRQVNTEAFF. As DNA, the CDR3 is TGTGCCAGCAGTTATCGACAGGTTAACACTGAAGCTTTCTTT.